This passage covers 32 T cell receptor beta chains from one sample sequenced in a study of cytomegalovirus exposure and HLA in healthy donors. PCR was performed using 60 Vbeta and 13 Jbeta primers. Clones were sequenced by immunoSEQ multiplex PCR, and TCRdb holds only the in-frame ones, with some missing. The data contain 55,000 to 70,000 clones, almost 70% of them seen just once; the ten biggest clones take up under 20%. The sequencing sample was made of PBMCs. Receptors originate from a man aged 35 to 55 in good health and CMV-seropositive.

This sequence joins TRBV7-9 and TRBJ1-5; D unclear. Germline CDR1 reads SEHNR; CDR2 reads FQNEAQ (reference sequence). V lost 6 bases to trimming and J lost 4 bases, with 7 bases between them. The CDR3 spans 12 residues. CDR3 amino acids: CASRADNQPQHF. CDR3 bases: TGTGCCAGCAGAGCGGATAATCAGCCCCAGCATTTT.

The chain joins TRBV19 to TRBJ2-6, with D possibly being TRBD2 (6 bases). Trimming removed 8 bases from V and 4 bases from J, with 21 bases in between. There are 17 residues in the CDR3. Per germline, CDR1 LNHDA and CDR2 SQIVND (reference sequence). CDR3 region: CASAGWDSSSGANVLTF. The CDR3 DNA reads TGTGCCAGTGCCGGATGGGACTCCTCTTCAGGGGCCAACGTCCTGACTTTC.

This chain joins TRBV2 and TRBJ2-2, with 7 bases that match TRBD1. This CDR3 has 17 residues. Germline loops: CDR1 SNHLY, CDR2 FYNNEI. After removal of 7 bases from V and 5 bases from J, the junction contained 16 bases not matched to a gene. DNA of the CDR3: TGTGCCAGCACCCGGGCATTTGGGGACAGATCTACCGGGGAGCTGTTTTTT. This gives the protein CASTRAFGDRSTGELFF.

There are many counts of this clone. The chain carries TRBV6-1 and TRBJ2-2; 10 positions match TRBD2. The germline gives CDR1 MNHNS, CDR2 SASEGT. The CDR3 extends over 15 amino acids. J lost 7 bases, V lost 5 bases, and 7 bases had no gene match. The CDR3 region is CASSRLAGADGELFF. The CDR3 bases are TGTGCCAGCAGTCGGCTAGCGGGAGCCGACGGGGAGCTGTTTTTT.

The chain employs TRBV5-1 and TRBJ2-7; 12 bases fit TRBD1. CDR1 is SGHRS and CDR2 is YFSETQ in the germline V gene. The V and J ends lost 4 bases and 5 bases, in that order; junction bases with no gene match: 7. The CDR3 is 15 amino acids. The CDR3 protein is CASSEGQGAVDEQYF. CDR3 in DNA: TGCGCCAGCAGCGAGGGACAGGGGGCTGTCGACGAGCAGTACTTC.

The table lists this clone with a few counts. This chain joins TRBV12-5 and TRBJ1-5; no clear D gene. V was shortened by 3 bases and J by 5 bases, with 5 bases between the two germline ends. The germline gives CDR1 LGHNT, CDR2 FRNRAP. This CDR3 comprises 12 residues. The CDR3: CASGLSDQPQHF. The CDR3 DNA follows: TGTGCTAGTGGTTTATCAGATCAGCCCCAGCATTTT. The variable domain in full, with the rest retrieved from reference TRBV12-5 and TRBJ1-5, is DARVTQTPRHKVTEMGQEVTMRCQPILGHNTVFWYRQTMMQGLELLAYFRNRAPLDDSGMPKDRFSAEMPDATLATLKIQPSEPRDSAVYFCASGLSDQPQHFGDGTRLSIL.

The rearrangement uses TRBV30 and TRBJ1-1; D remains ambiguous. Germline V gene lookup returns CDR1 GTSNPN and CDR2 SVGIG (reference sequence). The germline V and J ends were trimmed by 0 bases and 2 bases, with 7 bases remaining between them. The CDR3 extends over 13 amino acids. CDR3 nucleotide sequence: TGTGCCTGGAGTGTCTTTAGAAACACTGAAGCTTTCTTT. Translation: CAWSVFRNTEAFF.

The J gene is TRBJ2-3, the V gene TRBV11-1, with 8 bases aligning to TRBD2. CDR1 SGHAT and CDR2 FQDESV come from the germline V gene (reference sequence). This CDR3 contains 16 residues. The junction had 10 bases not matched to a gene; V was cut back by 5 bases and J by 3 bases. The CDR3 here is CASSPAGARRTDTQYF. DNA of the CDR3: TGTGCCAGCAGCCCAGCGGGGGCGAGGAGGACAGATACGCAGTATTTT.

This clone has only a few counts. The gene calls are TRBV15 and TRBJ2-7, with 8 bases that match TRBD1. Germline CDR1 is LNHNV and CDR2 is YYDKDF (reference sequence). V was pared by 3 bases and J by 0 bases, with 7 bases of the junction left unmatched. This CDR3 comprises 16 residues. DNA for the CDR3: TGTGCCACCAGCAGGGGAGTGACAGGGGCCTCCTACGAGCAGTACTTC. Protein: CATSRGVTGASYEQYF. The full variable domain, in which reference TRBV15 and TRBJ2-7 provide the parts outside the CDR3, is DAMVIQNPRYQVTQFGKPVTLSCSQTLNHNVMYWYQQKSSQAPKLLFHYYDKDFNNEADTPDNFQSRRPNTSFCFLDIRSPGLGDTAMYLCATSRGVTGASYEQYFGPGTRLTVT.

This clone was seen a few times. V gene TRBV6-5 combines with J gene TRBJ2-7, with 9 bases that match TRBD1. The length of the CDR3 is 14 residues. The V segment lost 6 bases and the J segment 6 bases; nucleotides outside the gene matches: 9. Germline values: CDR1 MNHEY, CDR2 SVGAGI. The DNA of the CDR3 is TGTGCCAGCAGACTCGGGACAGGGCTTGTCGAGCAGTACTTC. Translated, it gives CASRLGTGLVEQYF.

The chain carries TRBV7-9 and TRBJ2-7, with D unclear. The germline CDR1 and CDR2 sequences are SEHNR and FQNEAQ (reference sequence). Trimming cost V 5 bases and J 0 bases, with 11 bases left between them. This CDR3 is built from 14 residues. The CDR3: CASSPSPGSYEQYF. As DNA, the CDR3 is TGTGCCAGCAGCCCCTCCCCGGGCTCCTACGAGCAGTACTTC.

V and J are TRBV7-3 and TRBJ2-1, with 12 bases identical to TRBD2. In germline, CDR1 is SGHTA, CDR2 FQGTGA. The length of the CDR3 is 17 residues. J lost 5 bases, V lost 4 bases, and 9 bases had no gene match. Here the CDR3 reads CASSSLRLAGANNEQFF. CDR3 nucleotide sequence: TGTGCCAGCAGCTCACTAAGACTAGCGGGGGCCAACAATGAGCAGTTCTTC.

This clone occurred a few times. The rearrangement joins TRBV19 to TRBJ2-5, with TRBD2 matching over 15 bases. The ends lost 3 bases at V and 5 bases at J; junction bases unmatched: 4. CDR3 length equals 16 residues. CDR1 is LNHDA, CDR2 SQIVND, per germline (reference sequence). CDR3 sequence reads: CASSISGLAGGETQYF. The DNA for the CDR3 is TGTGCCAGTAGTATCTCGGGACTAGCGGGAGGCGAGACCCAGTACTTC.

This chain uses TRBV30 with TRBJ2-7, with 10 bases that match TRBD1. The V gene end was trimmed by 1 base and the J gene end by 3 bases; junction bases not matched to a gene: 0. The CDR3 sequence is 13 residues long. Germline loops: CDR1 GTSNPN, CDR2 SVGIG (reference sequence). CDR3 bases: TGTGCCTGGAGTGGGACAGGGGGCTACGAGCAGTACTTC. It specifies CAWSGTGGYEQYF. The variable domain in full, with the rest retrieved from reference TRBV30 and TRBJ2-7, is SQTIHQWPATLVQPVGSPLSLECTVEGTSNPNLYWYRQAAGRGLQLLFYSVGIGQISSEVPQNLSASRPQDRQFILSSKKLLLSDSGFYLCAWSGTGGYEQYFGPGTRLTVT.

The chain employs TRBV18 and TRBJ1-3; possibly TRBD1 for D (6 bases). Germline values: CDR1 KGHSH, CDR2 LQKENI. The CDR3 is 15 residues long. The V gene lost 2 bases and the J gene lost 4 bases, with 12 bases spanning the gap. The CDR3 DNA is TGTGCCAGCTCACCAGGGGGCGCGGAAGGAAACACCATATATTTT. As protein: CASSPGGAEGNTIYF.

The chain employs TRBV4-2 and TRBJ1-1; D may be TRBD1 (5 bases). Looked up from germline, CDR1 is LGHNA and CDR2 is YNFKEQ. CDR3 length: 18 residues. V lost 4 bases and J 2 bases, leaving 23 bases between the germline ends. The CDR3 sequence: CASSLKTGGGTHNTEAFF. CDR3 coding DNA: TGTGCCAGCAGCCTAAAAACTGGTGGGGGGACCCATAACACTGAAGCTTTCTTT.

This chain uses TRBV19 with TRBJ2-6; 11 bases are a match to TRBD1. Looked up from germline, CDR1 is LNHDA and CDR2 is SQIVND (reference sequence). The CDR3 length is 16 residues. The V segment lost 6 bases and the J segment 2 bases; nucleotides outside the gene matches: 3. DNA for the CDR3: TGTGCCAGTAGCCCGGGACAGGGGGCTGGGGCCAACGTCCTGACTTTC. This encodes CASSPGQGAGANVLTF. The full variable domain, rest sourced from reference TRBV19 and TRBJ2-6, is DGGITQSPKYLFRKEGQNVTLSCEQNLNHDAMYWYRQDPGQGLRLIYYSQIVNDFQKGDIAEGYSVSREKKESFPLTVTSAQKNPTAFYLCASSPGQGAGANVLTFGAGSRLTVL.

CDR3 loop: CASSSRGGGQGVIEKLFF. The CDR3 bases are TGTGCCAGCAGCTCCCGGGGGGGAGGACAGGGGGTAATTGAAAAACTGTTTTTT. This chain joins TRBV7-6 and TRBJ1-4; 10 bases align to TRBD1. J gave up 7 bases and V 4 bases, and 15 bases lay outside the gene matches. The CDR3 spans 18 residues. In germline, CDR1 is SGHVS, CDR2 FNYEAQ.

J is TRBJ2-5 and V is TRBV5-4; no reliable D call. With the DNA end fitting TRBJ2-7 better, the J assignment may be wrong. Germline CDR1 SGHNT, CDR2 YYREEE (reference sequence). CDR3 length equals 14 residues. In DNA, the CDR3 is TGTGCCAGCAGCTTGCGTGTATTTGACTACGAGCAGTACTTC. Protein: CASSLRVFDYEQYF.

The rearrangement joins TRBV30 to TRBJ1-4, with D possibly being TRBD1 (6 bases). Per germline, CDR1 GTSNPN and CDR2 SVGIG (reference sequence). The V end was cut by 4 bases, the J end by 6 bases, with 12 bases between. CDR3 length: 13 residues. The CDR3 DNA reads TGTGCCTGGACCAGGGGCAGAGATGAAAAACTGTTTTTT. This translates into CAWTRGRDEKLFF.

The V gene is TRBV4-1, the J gene TRBJ1-6; D call uncertain. V lost 3 bases to trimming and J lost 8 bases, with 11 bases between them. CDR3 length: 14 residues. CDR1 MGHRA and CDR2 YSYEKL come from the germline V gene. Written as DNA, the CDR3 is TGCGCCAGCAGCCAGGAGGCCGGCTATTCACCCCTCCACTTT. This sequence encodes CASSQEAGYSPLHF.

The chain couples TRBV2 to TRBJ1-1; D is perhaps TRBD1 (5 bases). The CDR3 runs to 13 residues. Per germline, CDR1 SNHLY and CDR2 FYNNEI. V was shortened by 2 bases and J by 7 bases, with 11 bases between the two germline ends. The CDR3 spells CASSEWGGDEAFF. The CDR3, as DNA: TGTGCCAGCAGTGAATGGGGAGGGGATGAAGCTTTCTTT.

This clone showed up just a few times. CDR3 sequence reads: CASSYVRQGGEKLFF. The DNA of the CDR3 is TGTGCCAGCAGTTACGTACGACAGGGTGGGGAAAAACTGTTTTTT. The rearrangement joins TRBV6-5 to TRBJ1-4, with 7 bases that match TRBD1. The junction had 8 bases not matched to a gene; V was cut back by 2 bases and J by 8 bases. Germline values: CDR1 MNHEY, CDR2 SVGAGI. This CDR3 has 15 residues.

This clone was found a few times. The chain carries TRBV4-1 and TRBJ2-3, with D possibly matching TRBD2 (5 bases). The length of the CDR3 is 16 residues. Trimming left V 3 bases short and J 0 bases short, with 13 bases between. Germline V gene sequence: CDR1 MGHRA, CDR2 YSYEKL. CDR3 DNA sequence: TGCGCCAGCAGCCACCTTGGGCGGACTAGCACAGATACGCAGTATTTT. It translates to CASSHLGRTSTDTQYF.

V is TRBV5-1 and J is TRBJ2-5; 7 bases are shared with TRBD1. V shed 5 bases, J shed 5 bases, and the junction held 3 bases outside the gene matches. The CDR3 has 12 residues. Germline CDR1 SGHRS, CDR2 YFSETQ. The CDR3 sequence: CASSRGQETQYF. Here the CDR3 DNA reads TGCGCCAGCAGTAGGGGGCAGGAGACCCAGTACTTC.

The rearrangement joins TRBV6-5 to TRBJ2-7; D might be TRBD1 (5 bases). The germline CDR1 and CDR2 sequences are MNHEY and SVGAGI. CDR3 length: 15 amino acids. Trimming shortened V by 7 bases and J by 7 bases, and 23 bases separated the two germline ends. CDR3 amino acids: CASTFTWGNSAEQYF. CDR3 bases: TGTGCCAGCACCTTCACGTGGGGCAACTCAGCGGAGCAGTACTTC.

The chain combines TRBV29-1 with TRBJ2-7; 10 bases are a match to TRBD2. Unmatched junction bases numbered 7, after V lost 6 bases and J lost 2 bases. The CDR3 runs 14 residues. The germline V gene encodes CDR1 SQVTM and CDR2 ANQGSEA. The CDR3 bases are TGCAGCGTATCAGCGGGGGGGCCGACCTACGAGCAGTACTTC. This translates into CSVSAGGPTYEQYF.

This chain links TRBV6-5 with TRBJ2-7, with TRBD2 identical over 11 bases. The CDR3 runs 14 residues. The V gene end was trimmed by 6 bases and the J gene end by 4 bases; junction bases not matched to a gene: 5. The germline V gene has CDR1 MNHEY and CDR2 SVGAGI. The CDR3 reads CASRNSGRGYEQYF. The CDR3 DNA follows: TGTGCCAGCAGAAATAGCGGGAGGGGTTACGAGCAGTACTTC.

This CDR3 reads CASSPTDGTSGRAWETQYF. The DNA for the CDR3 is TGTGCCAGCAGCCCTACAGACGGGACTAGCGGGAGGGCCTGGGAGACCCAGTACTTC. V is TRBV4-2 and J is TRBJ2-5; TRBD2 matches 16 bases. Germline trimming cut 4 bases from V and 5 bases from J; bases unmatched to any gene: 13. Germline loops: CDR1 LGHNA, CDR2 YNFKEQ. The CDR3 covers 19 residues.

This chain links TRBV7-8 with TRBJ2-1; D possibly corresponds to TRBD2 (6 bases). The CDR3 length is 16 residues. Deletions cut 1 base from V and 4 bases from J, with 14 bases between. Per germline, CDR1 SGHVS and CDR2 FQNEAQ. The CDR3 DNA sequence: TGTGCCAGCAGCTTAGGGGGCGGGACTTCGTACAATGAGCAGTTCTTC. The encoded protein is CASSLGGGTSYNEQFF.

This chain connects TRBV6-1 to TRBJ2-7, with D possibly matching TRBD1 (5 bases). This CDR3 region has 15 residues. Trimming left V 1 base short and J 0 bases short, with 10 bases between. Germline-derived CDR1 and CDR2 are MNHNS and SASEGT. The CDR3 spells CASSEEGFSSYEQYF. In nucleotides, the CDR3 is TGTGCCAGCAGTGAAGAGGGGTTCAGCTCCTACGAGCAGTACTTC.

The chain recombines TRBV11-2 with TRBJ1-6; D unclear. The CDR3 is 15 residues long. Deletions cut 2 bases from V and 5 bases from J, with 10 bases between. Germline values: CDR1 SGHAT, CDR2 FQNNGV. The DNA for the CDR3 is TGTGCCAGCAGCTTATTGGGCAGGCATAATTCACCCCTCCACTTT. Translation: CASSLLGRHNSPLHF. Combining the CDR3 with reference TRBV11-2 and TRBJ1-6 gives the whole variable domain EAGVAQSPRYKIIEKRQSVAFWCNPISGHATLYWYQQILGQGPKLLIQFQNNGVVDDSQLPKDRFSAERLKGVDSTLKIQPAKLEDSAVYLCASSLLGRHNSPLHFGNGTRLTVT.